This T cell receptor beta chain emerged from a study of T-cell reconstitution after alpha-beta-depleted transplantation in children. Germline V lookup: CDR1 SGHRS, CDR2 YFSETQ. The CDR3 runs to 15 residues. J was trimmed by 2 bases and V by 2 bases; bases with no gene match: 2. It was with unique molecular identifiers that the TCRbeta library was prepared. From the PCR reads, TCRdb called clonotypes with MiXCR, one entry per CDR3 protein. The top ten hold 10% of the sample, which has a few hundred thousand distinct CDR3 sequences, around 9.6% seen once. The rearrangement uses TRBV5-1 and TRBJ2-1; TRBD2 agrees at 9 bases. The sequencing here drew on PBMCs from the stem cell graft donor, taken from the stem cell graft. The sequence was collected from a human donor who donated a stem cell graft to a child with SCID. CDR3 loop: CASSFAGGPYNEQFF. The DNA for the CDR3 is TGCGCCAGCAGCTTCGCGGGGGGGCCCTACAATGAGCAGTTCTTC.